What follows are 31 T cell receptor beta chains derived from one specimen sequenced in a study of PD-1 blockade in classical Hodgkin lymphoma. Time point denoted: newly diagnosed, previously untreated cHL patient sample. Only in-frame clones appear in the TCRdb table, and some are missing; sequencing was by immunoSEQ multiplex PCR. The sample has some 70,000 clones, more than 85% seen once. The sequenced sample consisted of peripheral blood mononuclear cells (PBMCs). These receptors came from a human donor with classical Hodgkin lymphoma.

The chain has TRBV7-2 and TRBJ2-2; D unclear. From germline, CDR1 is SGHTA and CDR2 FQGNSA. V lost 0 bases and J 3 bases, leaving 5 bases between the germline ends. The CDR3 is 14 residues long. In nucleotides, the CDR3 is TGTGCCAGCAGCTTAGCAGAGTACACCGGGGAGCTGTTTTTT. Encoded protein: CASSLAEYTGELFF.

The rearrangement uses TRBV18 and TRBJ1-1, with D unclear. CDR3 length: 15 residues. Trimming removed 1 base at V and 1 base at J, with 10 bases between. Per the germline V gene, CDR1 is KGHSH and CDR2 is LQKENI. As DNA, the CDR3 is TGTGCCAGCTCACCACGGCTACAGACGAACACTGAAGCTTTCTTT. Residues: CASSPRLQTNTEAFF.

This rearrangement joins TRBV15 to TRBJ2-3; TRBD1 might be the D (6 bases). Between the trimmed V and J ends, which lost 0 bases and 2 bases, there was a span of 12 bases. The V gene's germline CDR1 is LNHNV and CDR2 YYDKDF (reference sequence). The CDR3 extends over 16 amino acids. The DNA of the CDR3 is TGTGCCACCAGCAGAGACACCGGACAGTTCACAGATACGCAGTATTTT. Translated, it gives CATSRDTGQFTDTQYF. Filled out from reference TRBV15 and TRBJ2-3, the complete variable domain reads DAMVIQNPRYQVTQFGKPVTLSCSQTLNHNVMYWYQQKSSQAPKLLFHYYDKDFNNEADTPDNFQSRRPNTSFCFLDIRSPGLGDTAMYLCATSRDTGQFTDTQYFGPGTRLTVL.

This rearrangement joins TRBV5-4 to TRBJ2-6; unclear D gene. The V end was cut by 0 bases, the J end by 0 bases, with 4 bases between. The CDR3 has 15 residues. The V gene's germline CDR1 is SGHNT and CDR2 YYREEE (reference sequence). CDR3 loop: CASSLVGSGANVLTF. The CDR3 nucleotides read TGTGCCAGCAGCTTGGTTGGCTCTGGGGCCAACGTCCTGACTTTC.

The chain carries TRBV9 and TRBJ1-5, with 11 nucleotides matching TRBD1. Per the germline V gene, CDR1 is SGDLS and CDR2 is YYNGEE. The trim removed 3 bases at V and 0 bases at J, leaving 14 bases unmatched. The CDR3 covers 20 residues. Here the CDR3 reads CASSALLGQGAKYSNQPQHF. CDR3 DNA: TGTGCCAGCAGCGCCTTATTAGGACAGGGGGCTAAATATAGCAATCAGCCCCAGCATTTT.

This clone was picked up one time. The V call is TRBV9, the J call TRBJ2-7, with D possibly TRBD2 on 6 matching bases. The V gene lost 2 bases and the J gene lost 2 bases, with 14 bases spanning the gap. CDR1 SGDLS and CDR2 YYNGEE come from the germline V gene. CDR3 length: 15 amino acids. The CDR3 DNA reads as TGTGCCAGCAGCGTGGCGGGGAGTCCCACCTACGAGCAGTACTTC. Amino acids: CASSVAGSPTYEQYF. Full variable domain (rest looked up from reference TRBV9 and TRBJ2-7): DSGVTQTPKHLITATGQRVTLRCSPRSGDLSVYWYQQSLDQGLQFLIQYYNGEERAKGNILERFSAQQFPDLHSELNLSSLELGDSALYFCASSVAGSPTYEQYFGPGTRLTVT.

The chain is built from TRBV29-1 and TRBJ1-2; weak D call: TRBD1 (6 bases). Germline loops: CDR1 SQVTM, CDR2 ANQGSEA. The CDR3 totals 11 residues. Trimming took 4 bases from V and 8 from J, leaving 11 bases between them. The CDR3 DNA reads TGCAGCGTTGCTCACGACAGGGGCTACACCTTC. This translates into CSVAHDRGYTF. Full variable domain (outside the CDR3, taken from reference TRBV29-1 and TRBJ1-2): SAVISQKPSRDICQRGTSLTIQCQVDSQVTMMFWYRQQPGQSLTLIATANQGSEATYESGFVIDKFPISRPNLTFSTLTVSNMSPEDSSIYLCSVAHDRGYTFGSGTRLTVV.

V usage is TRBV10-3 and J usage is TRBJ1-1; 10 nucleotides agree with TRBD1. Looked up from germline, CDR1 is ENHRY and CDR2 is SYGVKD. The CDR3 contains 15 residues. V lost 1 base, J lost 5 bases, and 4 bases stayed unmatched. For the CDR3, the DNA is TGTGCCATCAGTGAGTTAAGGGGACAGGGGACTGAAGCTTTCTTT. It codes for CAISELRGQGTEAFF.

CDR3 in DNA: TGTGCCAGCTCACCGGGTAGCTCTGGGGCCAACGTCCTGACTTTC. This translates into CASSPGSSGANVLTF. This chain uses TRBV18 with TRBJ2-6; D remains unclear. The germline V and J ends were trimmed by 3 bases and 0 bases, with 6 bases remaining between them. The CDR3 consists of 15 residues. The germline V gene has CDR1 KGHSH and CDR2 LQKENI.

The J gene is TRBJ2-3, the V gene TRBV7-9; D remains unclear. V was cut by 5 bases and J by 6 bases, with 18 bases left in between. CDR1 SEHNR and CDR2 FQNEAQ come from the germline V gene (reference sequence). CDR3 size: 15 residues. CDR3 bases: TGTGCCAGCAGCCCCCGGTATGATCTGAGCGATACGCAGTATTTT. Translation gives CASSPRYDLSDTQYF.

The chain couples TRBV4-1 to TRBJ2-3, with 7 bases that match TRBD2. The CDR3 length is 14 residues. Trimming took 6 bases from V and 0 from J; bases not matched to a gene: 3. CDR1 is MGHRA, CDR2 YSYEKL, per germline. The CDR3 nucleotides read TGCGCCAGCAGACGCGGGAGTAGCACAGATACGCAGTATTTT. This encodes CASRRGSSTDTQYF.

The chain joins TRBV7-9 to TRBJ1-2; no reliable D call. CDR1 is SEHNR, CDR2 FQNEAQ, per germline (reference sequence). This CDR3 comprises 14 residues. V lost 1 base and J 6 bases, leaving 12 bases between the germline ends. CDR3 bases: TGTGCCAGCAGCTTAGGCAACTCCCCCGATGGCTACACCTTC. Translated, it gives CASSLGNSPDGYTF.

This rearrangement joins TRBV29-1 to TRBJ2-2; 10 nucleotides match TRBD1. The junction had 4 bases not matched to a gene; V was cut back by 5 bases and J by 4 bases. Germline CDR1 and CDR2: SQVTM and ANQGSEA. The CDR3 consists of 14 residues. CDR3 loop: CSVRTGGVTGELFF. As DNA, the CDR3 is TGCAGCGTTCGGACAGGGGGTGTCACCGGGGAGCTGTTTTTT.

This chain connects TRBV28 to TRBJ2-7; possibly TRBD1 for D (6 bases). V was trimmed by 6 bases and J by 6 bases, leaving 15 bases between them. CDR1 and CDR2 (germline): MDHEN, SYDVKM. CDR3 length: 13 residues. CDR3 sequence (DNA): TGTGCCAGCAGGTACTCAGGGGTATCCGAGCAGTACTTC. As protein: CASRYSGVSEQYF.

The chain combines TRBV7-2 with TRBJ1-1, with 9 bases lining up with TRBD1. After removal of 1 base from V and 11 bases from J, the junction contained 5 bases not matched to a gene. Germline CDR1 is SGHTA and CDR2 is FQGNSA. The CDR3 contains 13 residues. In DNA form, the CDR3 reads TGTGCCAGCAGCTTAGGATGGGGACAGGGTGCTTTCTTT. Translation: CASSLGWGQGAFF.

The V and J genes are TRBV7-2 and TRBJ1-2, with TRBD1 matching 11 bases. V shed 5 bases, J shed 5 bases, and the junction held 4 bases outside the gene matches. This CDR3 contains 14 residues. Germline assignment: CDR1 SGHTA and CDR2 FQGNSA. CDR3 nucleotide sequence: TGTGCCAGCAGCCCCGGGACAGGGGGGTATGGCTACACCTTC. The encoded protein is CASSPGTGGYGYTF. Full variable domain (rest looked up from reference TRBV7-2 and TRBJ1-2): GAGVSQSPSNKVTEKGKDVELRCDPISGHTALYWYRQSLGQGLEFLIYFQGNSAPDKSGLPSDRFSAERTGGSVSTLTIQRTQQEDSAVYLCASSPGTGGYGYTFGSGTRLTVV.

The J gene is TRBJ2-3, the V gene TRBV9; 11 positions agree with TRBD2. The J segment lost 0 bases and the V segment lost 4 bases, leaving 7 bases of the junction unmatched. Germline V lookup: CDR1 SGDLS, CDR2 YYNGEE. CDR3 size: 17 residues. As DNA, the CDR3 is TGTGCCAGCAGCCTAATGGCTAGCGGGAGGAGCACAGATACGCAGTATTTT. The encoded protein is CASSLMASGRSTDTQYF.

The V call is TRBV19, the J call TRBJ2-1; 7 positions agree with TRBD2. This CDR3 region has 15 residues. The J segment lost 2 bases and the V segment lost 4 bases, leaving 5 bases of the junction unmatched. Germline V gene data show CDR1 as LNHDA and CDR2 as SQIVND (reference sequence). Here the CDR3 reads CASSTTSVPYNEQFF. The DNA of the CDR3 is TGTGCCAGTAGTACAACTAGCGTACCCTACAATGAGCAGTTCTTC.

As DNA, the CDR3 is TGTGCCAGCACTCCAATGGACCCTACCCGACAGGGCTACACCTTC. Protein product: CASTPMDPTRQGYTF. This rearrangement joins TRBV28 to TRBJ1-2, with D perhaps TRBD1 (5 bases). The V end was cut by 7 bases, the J end by 8 bases, with 23 bases between. The CDR3 is 15 amino acids. Germline V lookup: CDR1 MDHEN, CDR2 SYDVKM.

The CDR3 DNA reads as TGTGCCAGCAGCTCCCGGGACGGCAACACTGAAGCTTTCTTT. Amino acid sequence: CASSSRDGNTEAFF. The V call is TRBV7-9, the J call TRBJ1-1; the D gene is possibly TRBD1 (5 bases). Trimming took off 4 bases at V and 2 bases at J, with 11 bases between the two ends. This CDR3 spans 14 amino acids. Germline assignment: CDR1 SEHNR and CDR2 FQNEAQ (reference sequence).

This chain connects TRBV9 to TRBJ2-6; 7 nucleotides line up with TRBD1. The CDR3 consists of 16 residues. Unmatched junction bases numbered 7, after V lost 4 bases and J lost 3 bases. Germline-derived CDR1 and CDR2 are SGDLS and YYNGEE. The CDR3 region is CASSPEDRVGANVLTF. The CDR3 DNA is TGTGCCAGCAGCCCCGAAGACAGGGTTGGGGCCAACGTCCTGACTTTC.

The chain joins TRBV7-2 to TRBJ2-2; D might be TRBD1 (6 bases). The length of the CDR3 is 12 residues. Trimming cost V 5 bases and J 14 bases, with 15 bases left between them. The germline V gene has CDR1 SGHTA and CDR2 FQGNSA. CDR3: CASSTGTPKLFF. The CDR3 bases are TGTGCCAGCAGCACCGGGACACCTAAACTGTTTTTT.

V is TRBV4-1 and J is TRBJ1-5; maybe TRBD1 (5 bases). Trimming shortened V by 4 bases and J by 4 bases, and 8 bases separated the two germline ends. Germline V lookup: CDR1 MGHRA, CDR2 YSYEKL. The CDR3 spans 13 residues. The CDR3 DNA reads as TGCGCCAGCAGCCCCGGGGGGAATCAGCCCCAGCATTTT. Its translation: CASSPGGNQPQHF.

The rearrangement uses TRBV10-3 and TRBJ1-6; D not certain. This CDR3 comprises 13 residues. CDR1 ENHRY and CDR2 SYGVKD come from the germline V gene. V was cut by 0 bases and J by 7 bases, with 4 bases left in between. The DNA for the CDR3 is TGTGCCATCAGTGAGTCGCGGAATTCACCCCTCCACTTT. It translates to CAISESRNSPLHF.

This clone was seen once. The rearrangement uses TRBV6-5 and TRBJ1-2; D gene unclear. The CDR3 totals 11 residues. Germline lookup yields CDR1 MNHEY and CDR2 SVGAGI. Trimming took 10 bases from V and 8 from J, leaving 14 bases between them. The CDR3 reads CATGRATGYTF. The CDR3 DNA reads as TGTGCCACCGGCCGGGCAACGGGCTACACCTTC.

The rearrangement links TRBV5-6 to TRBJ1-3; no reliable D call. This CDR3 has 16 residues. Trimming removed 0 bases from V and 0 bases from J, with 10 bases in between. Germline V lookup: CDR1 SGHDT, CDR2 YYEEEE. The CDR3 loop is CASSLGTLRSGNTIYF. The CDR3 DNA sequence: TGTGCCAGCAGCTTGGGAACCCTACGCTCTGGAAACACCATATATTTT.

The chain is built from TRBV5-1 and TRBJ2-5; no reliable D call. The V gene's germline CDR1 is SGHRS and CDR2 YFSETQ. V was trimmed by 3 bases and J by 1 base, leaving 10 bases between them. The CDR3 is 14 residues long. CDR3 region: CASSYGPSQETQYF. In nucleotides, the CDR3 is TGCGCCAGCAGCTATGGACCTTCCCAAGAGACCCAGTACTTC. Full variable domain (missing parts from reference TRBV5-1 and TRBJ2-5): KAGVTQTPRYLIKTRGQQVTLSCSPISGHRSVSWYQQTPGQGLQFLFEYFSETQRNKGNFPGRFSGRQFSNSRSEMNVSTLELGDSALYLCASSYGPSQETQYFGPGTRLLVL.

This chain connects TRBV29-1 to TRBJ2-3; TRBD2 is a possible D gene (6 bases). The germline V gene encodes CDR1 SQVTM and CDR2 ANQGSEA. V lost 6 bases to trimming and J lost 1 base, with 11 bases between them. The CDR3 spans 13 residues. This CDR3 is CSVSTSGTDTQYF. In nucleotides, the CDR3 is TGCAGCGTCTCGACTAGTGGCACAGATACGCAGTATTTT.

The chain uses TRBV4-2 and TRBJ2-2; 7 bases are shared with TRBD1. Germline values: CDR1 LGHNA, CDR2 YNFKEQ. The CDR3 consists of 15 residues. The junction had 3 bases not matched to a gene; V was cut back by 4 bases and J by 1 base. CDR3 coding DNA: TGTGCCAGCAGCCTTGGGACAGAGAACACCGGGGAGCTGTTTTTT. Protein: CASSLGTENTGELFF.

The chain joins TRBV18 to TRBJ1-1, with 7 nucleotides matching TRBD1. The CDR3 runs 15 residues. V was pared by 1 base and J by 1 base, with 3 bases of the junction left unmatched. The germline V gene has CDR1 KGHSH and CDR2 LQKENI. The CDR3 spells CASSPRGQKNTEAFF. The CDR3 DNA reads TGTGCCAGCTCACCACGGGGACAGAAGAACACTGAAGCTTTCTTT.

The chain links TRBV15 to TRBJ1-4; tentative D call: TRBD1 (6 bases). V lost 9 bases to trimming and J lost 10 bases, with 15 bases between them. The CDR3 loop spans 12 amino acids. The germline V gene has CDR1 LNHNV and CDR2 YYDKDF (reference sequence). For the CDR3, the DNA is TGTGCCACGAGGACGACAGGTACAAAACTGTTTTTT. This codes for CATRTTGTKLFF.